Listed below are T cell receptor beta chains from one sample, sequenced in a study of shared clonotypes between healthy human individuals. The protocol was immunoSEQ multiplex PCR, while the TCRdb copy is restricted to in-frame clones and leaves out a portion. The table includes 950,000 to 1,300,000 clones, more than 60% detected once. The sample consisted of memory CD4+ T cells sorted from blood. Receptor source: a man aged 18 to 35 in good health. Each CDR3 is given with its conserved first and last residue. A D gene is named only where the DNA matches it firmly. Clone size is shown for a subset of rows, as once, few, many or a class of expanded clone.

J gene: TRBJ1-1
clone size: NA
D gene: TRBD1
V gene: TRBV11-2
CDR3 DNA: TGTGCCAGCAGCTTGACAGGGGGCGCGATGAGGACTGAAGCTTTCTTT
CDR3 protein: CASSLTGGAMRTEAFF

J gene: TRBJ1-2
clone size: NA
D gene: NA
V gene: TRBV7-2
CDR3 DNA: TGTGCCAGCAGCCCGGACCGCTGGGCGGGTGGCTACACCTTC
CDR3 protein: CASSPDRWAGGYTF

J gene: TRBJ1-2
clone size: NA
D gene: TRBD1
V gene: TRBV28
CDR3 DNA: TGTGCCAGTAGGACAGGCTATGGCTACACCTTC
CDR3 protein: CASRTGYGYTF

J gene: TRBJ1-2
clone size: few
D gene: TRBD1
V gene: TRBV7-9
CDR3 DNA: TGTGCCAGCAGCCCCCGGGACAGCTACTATGGCTACACCTTC
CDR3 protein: CASSPRDSYYGYTF

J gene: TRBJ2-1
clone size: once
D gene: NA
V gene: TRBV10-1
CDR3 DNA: TGCGCCAGCAGTGCTTCCCTGACTAGCAATGAGCAGTTCTTC
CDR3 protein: CASSASLTSNEQFF

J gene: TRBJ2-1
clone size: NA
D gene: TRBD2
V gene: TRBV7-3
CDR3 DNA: TGTGCCAGCAGCTTAGAGGCGGGGGTCTACAATGAGCAGTTCTTC
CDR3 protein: CASSLEAGVYNEQFF

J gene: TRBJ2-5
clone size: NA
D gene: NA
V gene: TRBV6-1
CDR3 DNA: TGTGCCAGCAGTGAAGGACGGGACCAAGAGACCCAGTACTTC
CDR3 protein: CASSEGRDQETQYF

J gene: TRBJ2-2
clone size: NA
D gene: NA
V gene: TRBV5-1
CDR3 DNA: TGCGCCAGCAGGTCCGGGCTGAACACCGGGGAGCTGTTTTTT
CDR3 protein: CASRSGLNTGELFF

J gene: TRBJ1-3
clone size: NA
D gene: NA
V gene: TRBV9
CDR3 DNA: TGTGCCAGCAGCGTTTCCGGGATCTCTGGAAACACCATATATTTT
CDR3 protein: CASSVSGISGNTIYF

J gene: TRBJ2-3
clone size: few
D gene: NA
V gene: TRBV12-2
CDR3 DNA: TGTGCAAGTCGCCTAGGGGGGGGACTAGCGTTTACAGATACGCAGTATTTT
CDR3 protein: CASRLGGGLAFTDTQYF

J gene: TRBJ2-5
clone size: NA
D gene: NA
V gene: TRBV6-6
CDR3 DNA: TGTGCCAGCAGTAGAAACTTCAACCAAGAGACCCAGTACTTC
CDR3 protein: CASSRNFNQETQYF

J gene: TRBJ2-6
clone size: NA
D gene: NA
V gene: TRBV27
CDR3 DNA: TGTGCCAGCAGTCTACAAAGCTCTGGGGCCAACGTCCTGACTTTC
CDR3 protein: CASSLQSSGANVLTF

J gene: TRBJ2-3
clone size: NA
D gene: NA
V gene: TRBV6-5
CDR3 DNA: TGTGCCAGCAGGGGGAGCACAGATACGCAGTATTTT
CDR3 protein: CASRGSTDTQYF

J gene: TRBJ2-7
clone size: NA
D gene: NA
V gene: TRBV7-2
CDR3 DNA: TGTGCCAGCAGCTTGGATAGCGGAAAAAGCTCCTACGAGCAGTACTTC
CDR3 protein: CASSLDSGKSSYEQYF

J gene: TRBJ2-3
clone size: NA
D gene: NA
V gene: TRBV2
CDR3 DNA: TGTGCCAGCAGTGGAGGCGGGGATACGCAGTATTTT
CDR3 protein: CASSGGGDTQYF